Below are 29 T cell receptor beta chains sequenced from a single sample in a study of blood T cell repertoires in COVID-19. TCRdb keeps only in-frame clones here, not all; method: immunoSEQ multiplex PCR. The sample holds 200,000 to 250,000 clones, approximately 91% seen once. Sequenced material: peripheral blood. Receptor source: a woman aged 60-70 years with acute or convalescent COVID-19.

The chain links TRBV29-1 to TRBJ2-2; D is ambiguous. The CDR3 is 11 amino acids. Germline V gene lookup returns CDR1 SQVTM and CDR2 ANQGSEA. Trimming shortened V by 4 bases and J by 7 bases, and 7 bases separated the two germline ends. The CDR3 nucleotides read TGCAGCGTTGCGTTTCTCGGGGAGCTGTTTTTT. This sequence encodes CSVAFLGELFF.

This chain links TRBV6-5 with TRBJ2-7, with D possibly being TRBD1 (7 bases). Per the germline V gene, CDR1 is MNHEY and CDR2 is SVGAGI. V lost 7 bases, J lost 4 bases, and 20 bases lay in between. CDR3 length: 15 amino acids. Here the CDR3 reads CASMRSRQGGYEQYF. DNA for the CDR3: TGTGCCAGCATGAGGTCTCGGCAGGGGGGATACGAGCAGTACTTC.

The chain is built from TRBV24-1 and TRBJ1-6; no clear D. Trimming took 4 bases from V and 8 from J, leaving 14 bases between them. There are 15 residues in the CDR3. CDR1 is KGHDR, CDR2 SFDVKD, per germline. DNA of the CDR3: TGTGCCACCAGTGACCACGGACTGAAGGATTCACCCCTCCACTTT. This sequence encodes CATSDHGLKDSPLHF.

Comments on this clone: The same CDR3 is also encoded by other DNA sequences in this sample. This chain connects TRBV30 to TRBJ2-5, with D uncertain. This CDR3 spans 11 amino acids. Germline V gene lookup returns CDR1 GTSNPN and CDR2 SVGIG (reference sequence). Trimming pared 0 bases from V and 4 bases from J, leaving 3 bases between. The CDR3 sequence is CAWSVIETQYF. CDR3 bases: TGTGCCTGGAGTGTTATAGAGACCCAGTACTTC. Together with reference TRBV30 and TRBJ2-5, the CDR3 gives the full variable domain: SQTIHQWPATLVQPVGSPLSLECTVEGTSNPNLYWYRQAAGRGLQLLFYSVGIGQISSEVPQNLSASRPQDRQFILSSKKLLLSDSGFYLCAWSVIETQYFGPGTRLLVL.

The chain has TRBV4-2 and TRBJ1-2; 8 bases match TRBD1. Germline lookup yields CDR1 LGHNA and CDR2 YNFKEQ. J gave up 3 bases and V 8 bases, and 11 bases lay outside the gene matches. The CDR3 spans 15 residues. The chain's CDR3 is CASGGQGGNDYGYTF. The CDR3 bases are TGTGCCAGCGGCGGACAGGGTGGAAATGACTATGGCTACACCTTC.

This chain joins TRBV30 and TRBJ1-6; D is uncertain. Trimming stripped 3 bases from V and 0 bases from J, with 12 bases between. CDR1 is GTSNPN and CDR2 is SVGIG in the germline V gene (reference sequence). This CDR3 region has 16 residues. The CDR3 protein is CAWSDKWSSYNSPLHF. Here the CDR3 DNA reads TGTGCCTGGAGCGATAAATGGAGCTCCTATAATTCACCCCTCCACTTT.

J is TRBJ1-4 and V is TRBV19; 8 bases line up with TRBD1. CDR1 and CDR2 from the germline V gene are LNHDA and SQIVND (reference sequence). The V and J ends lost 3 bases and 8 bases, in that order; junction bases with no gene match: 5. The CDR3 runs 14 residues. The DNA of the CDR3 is TGTGCCAGTAGTATTACAGGGGGAATAGAAAAACTGTTTTTT. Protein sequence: CASSITGGIEKLFF.

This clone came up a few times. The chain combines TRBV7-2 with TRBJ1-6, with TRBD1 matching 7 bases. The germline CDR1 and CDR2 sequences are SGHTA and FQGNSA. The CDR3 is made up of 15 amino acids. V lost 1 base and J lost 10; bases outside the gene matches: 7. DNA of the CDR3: TGTGCCAGCAGCTTAGTCCGACAGGGTGGCTCACCCCTCCACTTT. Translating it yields CASSLVRQGGSPLHF. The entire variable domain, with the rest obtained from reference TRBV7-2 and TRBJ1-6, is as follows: GAGVSQSPSNKVTEKGKDVELRCDPISGHTALYWYRQSLGQGLEFLIYFQGNSAPDKSGLPSDRFSAERTGGSVSTLTIQRTQQEDSAVYLCASSLVRQGGSPLHFGNGTRLTVT.

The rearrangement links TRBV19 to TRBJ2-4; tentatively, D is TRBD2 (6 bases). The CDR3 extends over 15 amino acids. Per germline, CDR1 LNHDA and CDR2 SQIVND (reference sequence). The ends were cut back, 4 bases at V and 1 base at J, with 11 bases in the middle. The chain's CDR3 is CASSTGTLAKNIQYF. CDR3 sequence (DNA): TGTGCCAGTAGTACAGGGACTCTTGCCAAAAACATTCAGTACTTC.

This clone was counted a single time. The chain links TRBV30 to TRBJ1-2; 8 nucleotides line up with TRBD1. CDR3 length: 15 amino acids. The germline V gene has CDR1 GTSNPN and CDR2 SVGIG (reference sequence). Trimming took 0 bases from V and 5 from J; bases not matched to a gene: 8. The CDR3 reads CAWSVQGVVGYGYTF. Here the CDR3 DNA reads TGTGCCTGGAGTGTACAGGGGGTAGTGGGGTATGGCTACACCTTC.

DNA for the CDR3: TGTGCCAGCAGTCTATACAGGGAATATCAGCCCCAGCATTTT. Translating gives CASSLYREYQPQHF. The chain is built from TRBV28 and TRBJ1-5, with D perhaps TRBD1 (6 bases). This CDR3 contains 14 residues. Trimming pared 5 bases from V and 5 bases from J, leaving 13 bases between. The germline V gene has CDR1 MDHEN and CDR2 SYDVKM. Together with reference TRBV28 and TRBJ1-5, the CDR3 gives the full variable domain: DVKVTQSSRYLVKRTGEKVFLECVQDMDHENMFWYRQDPGLGLRLIYFSYDVKMKEKGDIPEGYSVSREKKERFSLILESASTNQTSMYLCASSLYREYQPQHFGDGTRLSIL.

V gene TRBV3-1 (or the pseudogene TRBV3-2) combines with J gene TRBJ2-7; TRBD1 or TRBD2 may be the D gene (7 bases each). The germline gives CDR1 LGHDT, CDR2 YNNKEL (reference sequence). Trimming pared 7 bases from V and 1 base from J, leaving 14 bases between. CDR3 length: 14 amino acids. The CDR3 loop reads CASTQGGVSYEQYF. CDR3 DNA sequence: TGTGCCAGCACCCAGGGGGGGGTTTCCTACGAGCAGTACTTC.

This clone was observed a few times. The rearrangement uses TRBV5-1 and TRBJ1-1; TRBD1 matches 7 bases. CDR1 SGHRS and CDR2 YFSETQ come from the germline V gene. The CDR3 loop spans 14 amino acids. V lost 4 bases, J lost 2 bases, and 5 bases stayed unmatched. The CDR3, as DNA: TGCGCCAGCAGCCGGGGACAGTCCAACACTGAAGCTTTCTTT. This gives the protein CASSRGQSNTEAFF.

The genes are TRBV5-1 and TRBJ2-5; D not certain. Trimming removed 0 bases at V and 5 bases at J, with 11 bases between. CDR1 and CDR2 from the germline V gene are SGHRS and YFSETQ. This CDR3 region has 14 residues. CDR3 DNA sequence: TGCGCCAGCAGCTTGGCCGATCGCGCGGAGACCCAGTACTTC. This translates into CASSLADRAETQYF.

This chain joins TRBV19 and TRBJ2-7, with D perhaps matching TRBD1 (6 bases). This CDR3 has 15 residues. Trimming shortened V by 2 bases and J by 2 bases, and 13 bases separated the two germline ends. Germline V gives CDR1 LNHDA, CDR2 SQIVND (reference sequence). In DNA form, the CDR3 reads TGTGCCAGTAGTATAACAGGGCTCCCAACCTACGAGCAGTACTTC. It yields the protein CASSITGLPTYEQYF.

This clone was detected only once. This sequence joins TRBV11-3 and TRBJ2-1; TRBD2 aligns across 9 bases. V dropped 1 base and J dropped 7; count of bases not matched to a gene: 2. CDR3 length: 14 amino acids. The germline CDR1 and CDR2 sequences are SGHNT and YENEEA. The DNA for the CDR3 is TGTGCCAGCAGCTTAGTAGCGGGAGTTAATGAGCAGTTCTTC. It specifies CASSLVAGVNEQFF.

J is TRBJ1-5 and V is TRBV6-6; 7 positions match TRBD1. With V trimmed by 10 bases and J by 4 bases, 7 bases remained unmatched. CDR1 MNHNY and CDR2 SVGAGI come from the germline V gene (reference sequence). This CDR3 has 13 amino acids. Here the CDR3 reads CANRKGANQPQHF. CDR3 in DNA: TGTGCCAACCGAAAGGGGGCAAATCAGCCCCAGCATTTT.

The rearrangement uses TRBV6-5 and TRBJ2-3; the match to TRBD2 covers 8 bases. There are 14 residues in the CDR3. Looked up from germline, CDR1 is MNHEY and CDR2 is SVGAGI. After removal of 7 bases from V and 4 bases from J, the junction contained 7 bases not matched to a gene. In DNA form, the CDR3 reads TGTGCCAGCACGGCGGGAGGTTTTGCAGATACGCAGTATTTT. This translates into CASTAGGFADTQYF.

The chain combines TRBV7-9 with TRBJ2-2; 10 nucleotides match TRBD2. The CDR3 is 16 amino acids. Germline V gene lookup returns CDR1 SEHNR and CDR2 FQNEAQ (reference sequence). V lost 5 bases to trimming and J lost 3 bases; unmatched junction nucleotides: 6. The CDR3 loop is CASSPTSGAYTGELFF. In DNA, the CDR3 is TGTGCCAGCAGCCCCACTAGCGGGGCCTACACCGGGGAGCTGTTTTTT.

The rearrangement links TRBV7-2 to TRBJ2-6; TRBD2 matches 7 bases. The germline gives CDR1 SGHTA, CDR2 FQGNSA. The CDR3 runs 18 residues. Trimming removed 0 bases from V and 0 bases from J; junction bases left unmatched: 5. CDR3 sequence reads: CASSLAGGPRSGANVLTF. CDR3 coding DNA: TGTGCCAGCAGCTTAGCGGGAGGGCCCCGCTCTGGGGCCAACGTCCTGACTTTC.

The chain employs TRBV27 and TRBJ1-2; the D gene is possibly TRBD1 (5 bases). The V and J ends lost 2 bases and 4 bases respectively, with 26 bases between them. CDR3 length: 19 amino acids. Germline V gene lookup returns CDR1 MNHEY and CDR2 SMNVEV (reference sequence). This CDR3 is CASSLNRWSPTGPIYGYTF. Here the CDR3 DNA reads TGTGCCAGCAGTTTAAATAGGTGGAGCCCCACAGGCCCGATCTATGGCTACACCTTC.

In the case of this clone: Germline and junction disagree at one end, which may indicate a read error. CDR3 residues: CACRQGRFRREGYTF. The CDR3 nucleotides are TGTGCCTGCAGACAGGGTCGGTTTCGGAGAGAGGGCTACACCTTC. The V call is TRBV6-5, the J call TRBJ1-2, with TRBD1 matching 7 bases. Germline loops: CDR1 MNHEY, CDR2 SVGAGI. This CDR3 region has 15 residues.

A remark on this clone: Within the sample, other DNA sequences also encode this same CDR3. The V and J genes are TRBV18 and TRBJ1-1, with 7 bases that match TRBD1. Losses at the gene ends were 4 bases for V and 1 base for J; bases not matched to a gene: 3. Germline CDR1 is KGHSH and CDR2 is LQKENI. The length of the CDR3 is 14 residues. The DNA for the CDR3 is TGTGCCAGCTCACGCCAGGGGGAGAACACTGAAGCTTTCTTT. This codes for CASSRQGENTEAFF.

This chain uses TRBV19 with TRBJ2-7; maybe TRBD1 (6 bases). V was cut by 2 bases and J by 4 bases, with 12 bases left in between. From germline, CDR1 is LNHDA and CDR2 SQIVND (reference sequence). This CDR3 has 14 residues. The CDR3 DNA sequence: TGTGCCAGTAGTATATTGGGGGCACCATACGAGCAGTACTTC. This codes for CASSILGAPYEQYF.

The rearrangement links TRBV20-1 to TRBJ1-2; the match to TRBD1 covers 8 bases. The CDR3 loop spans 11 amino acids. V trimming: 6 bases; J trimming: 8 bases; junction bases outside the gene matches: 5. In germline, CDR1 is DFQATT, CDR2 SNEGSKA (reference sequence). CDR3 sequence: CSARTGNGYTF. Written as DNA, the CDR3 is TGCAGTGCCAGGACAGGGAACGGCTACACCTTC.

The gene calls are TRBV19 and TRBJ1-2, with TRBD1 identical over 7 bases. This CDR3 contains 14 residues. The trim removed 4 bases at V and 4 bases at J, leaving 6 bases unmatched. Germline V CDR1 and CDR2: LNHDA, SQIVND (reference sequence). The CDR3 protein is CASSRQGGGYGYTF. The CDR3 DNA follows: TGTGCCAGTAGTAGACAGGGCGGAGGCTATGGCTACACCTTC.

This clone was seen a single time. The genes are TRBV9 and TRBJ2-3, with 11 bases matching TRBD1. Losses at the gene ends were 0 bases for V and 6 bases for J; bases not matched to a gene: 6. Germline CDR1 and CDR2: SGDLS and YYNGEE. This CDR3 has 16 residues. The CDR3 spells CASSVDGQGAWDTQYF. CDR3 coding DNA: TGTGCCAGCAGCGTAGACGGACAGGGGGCGTGGGATACGCAGTATTTT.

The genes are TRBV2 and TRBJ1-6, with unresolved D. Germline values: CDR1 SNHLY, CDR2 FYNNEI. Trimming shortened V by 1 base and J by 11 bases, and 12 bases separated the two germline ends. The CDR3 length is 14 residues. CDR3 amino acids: CASSEVRSGAPLHF. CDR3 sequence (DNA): TGTGCCAGCAGTGAAGTCCGGTCCGGGGCACCCCTCCACTTT.

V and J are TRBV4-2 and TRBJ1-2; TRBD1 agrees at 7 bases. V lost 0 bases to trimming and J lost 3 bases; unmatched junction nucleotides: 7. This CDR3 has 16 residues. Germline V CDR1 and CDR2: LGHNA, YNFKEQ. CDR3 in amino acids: CASSQDSGRGDYGYTF. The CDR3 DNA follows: TGTGCCAGCAGCCAAGATTCGGGCAGGGGGGACTATGGCTACACCTTC.